This is a list of T cell receptor beta chains from one sample in a study of shared clonotypes between healthy human individuals. Here immunoSEQ multiplex PCR was the method, and the copy in TCRdb shows in-frame clones only, minus some. The data hold about 490,000 clones, with about 84% observed a single time. The sequencing sample was made of PBMCs. These receptors were obtained from a woman between 40 and 55 years old in good health. Some clones in this sample may be carry-over from other donors' samples. The CDR3 runs from the conserved cysteine through the conserved F or W. A D gene is named only where the DNA matches it firmly. A row's size may be missing; if present it is once, few, many or a size class.

j_call: TRBJ1-1
clone_size: -
v_call: TRBV2
d_call: TRBD1
cdr3_aa: CASKDRGTTEAFF
cdr3_nt: TGTGCCAGCAAAGACAGGGGAACCACTGAAGCTTTCTTT

j_call: TRBJ1-1
clone_size: few
v_call: TRBV5-6
d_call: -
cdr3_aa: CASSLGRGFLQGTFF
cdr3_nt: TGTGCCAGCAGCTTGGGGCGGGGTTTCCTGCAGGGGACTTTCTTT

j_call: TRBJ2-3
clone_size: -
v_call: TRBV27
d_call: TRBD2
cdr3_aa: CASSLIAGAVTDTQYF
cdr3_nt: TGTGCCAGCAGTCTTATAGCGGGAGCAGTCACAGATACGCAGTATTTT

j_call: TRBJ2-1
clone_size: -
v_call: TRBV7-2
d_call: -
cdr3_aa: CASSLGEGDEQFF
cdr3_nt: TGTGCCAGCAGCTTAGGGGAAGGAGATGAGCAGTTCTTC

j_call: TRBJ1-4
clone_size: -
v_call: TRBV5-1
d_call: TRBD1
cdr3_aa: CASSAGRTGVSTNEKLFF
cdr3_nt: TGCGCCAGCAGCGCAGGCCGGACAGGGGTTTCGACTAATGAAAAACTGTTTTTT

j_call: TRBJ1-3
clone_size: -
v_call: TRBV30
d_call: TRBD1
cdr3_aa: CAWSGQGVSGNTIYF
cdr3_nt: TGTGCCTGGAGTGGTCAGGGGGTATCTGGAAACACCATATATTTT

j_call: TRBJ1-2
clone_size: -
v_call: TRBV19
d_call: -
cdr3_aa: CASRLETNYGYTF
cdr3_nt: TGTGCCAGTAGGCTGGAAACGAACTATGGCTACACCTTC

j_call: TRBJ2-3
clone_size: -
v_call: TRBV10-3
d_call: TRBD1
cdr3_aa: CAIGGTGGDTQYF
cdr3_nt: TGTGCCATCGGCGGGACAGGGGGGGATACGCAGTATTTT

j_call: TRBJ1-3
clone_size: -
v_call: TRBV5-5
d_call: -
cdr3_aa: CASSLGGQVSGNTIYF
cdr3_nt: TGTGCCAGCAGCCTGGGGGGACAAGTCTCTGGAAACACCATATATTTT

j_call: TRBJ2-7
clone_size: -
v_call: TRBV30
d_call: -
cdr3_aa: CAWSEGGLTYEQYF
cdr3_nt: TGTGCCTGGAGTGAGGGGGGGCTCACCTACGAGCAGTACTTC

j_call: TRBJ1-4
clone_size: -
v_call: TRBV7-9
d_call: TRBD1
cdr3_aa: CASSSGQGNEKLFF
cdr3_nt: TGTGCCAGCAGCTCGGGACAGGGTAATGAAAAACTGTTTTTT

j_call: TRBJ2-7
clone_size: -
v_call: TRBV19
d_call: -
cdr3_aa: CASSMGLASSYEQYF
cdr3_nt: TGTGCCAGTAGTATGGGTCTAGCCAGCTCCTACGAGCAGTACTTC

j_call: TRBJ2-7
clone_size: -
v_call: TRBV30
d_call: -
cdr3_aa: CAWGGYEQYF
cdr3_nt: TGTGCCTGGGGGGGTTACGAGCAGTACTTC

j_call: TRBJ1-1
clone_size: -
v_call: TRBV19
d_call: -
cdr3_aa: CASSPRSRRGNTEAFF
cdr3_nt: TGTGCCAGTAGTCCCCGGTCTCGTCGGGGGAACACTGAAGCTTTCTTT

j_call: TRBJ2-7
clone_size: -
v_call: TRBV7-9
d_call: TRBD1
cdr3_aa: CASSLEDRVYEQYF
cdr3_nt: TGTGCCAGCAGCTTAGAGGACAGGGTCTACGAGCAGTACTTC

j_call: TRBJ1-3
clone_size: -
v_call: TRBV18
d_call: -
cdr3_aa: CASSPGSSGNTIYF
cdr3_nt: TGTGCCAGCTCACCGGGGTCCTCTGGAAACACCATATATTTT

j_call: TRBJ2-7
clone_size: -
v_call: TRBV7-2
d_call: -
cdr3_aa: CASSPERMTSYEQYF
cdr3_nt: TGTGCCAGCAGCCCTGAGCGGATGACCTCCTACGAGCAGTACTTC

j_call: TRBJ1-1
clone_size: -
v_call: TRBV28
d_call: -
cdr3_aa: CASTSGGVNTEAFF
cdr3_nt: TGTGCCAGCACCTCAGGAGGGGTGAACACTGAAGCTTTCTTT

j_call: TRBJ2-7
clone_size: -
v_call: TRBV6-5
d_call: -
cdr3_aa: CASSYALSYEQYF
cdr3_nt: TGTGCCAGCAGTTACGCACTTTCCTACGAGCAGTACTTC

j_call: TRBJ2-2
clone_size: few
v_call: TRBV7-3
d_call: TRBD1
cdr3_aa: CASSSRLRDRVPGELFF
cdr3_nt: TGTGCCAGCAGCTCCCGCCTCCGGGACAGGGTCCCCGGGGAGCTGTTTTTT

j_call: TRBJ2-1
clone_size: few
v_call: TRBV7-8
d_call: -
cdr3_aa: CASSPLSASSYNEQFF
cdr3_nt: TGTGCCAGCAGCCCACTTAGCGCGAGCTCCTACAATGAGCAGTTCTTC

j_call: TRBJ2-2
clone_size: -
v_call: TRBV2
d_call: TRBD1
cdr3_aa: CASDRDTGELFF
cdr3_nt: TGTGCCAGCGACAGGGACACCGGGGAGCTGTTTTTT

j_call: TRBJ1-2
clone_size: -
v_call: TRBV25-1
d_call: -
cdr3_aa: CASSENPSGYTF
cdr3_nt: TGTGCCAGCAGTGAAAATCCCTCGGGCTACACCTTC

j_call: TRBJ1-1
clone_size: -
v_call: TRBV28
d_call: TRBD1
cdr3_aa: CASSSDRGPNTEAFF
cdr3_nt: TGTGCCAGCAGTTCGGACAGGGGGCCTAACACTGAAGCTTTCTTT

j_call: TRBJ1-5
clone_size: -
v_call: TRBV28
d_call: -
cdr3_aa: CASSSDSDSNQPQHF
cdr3_nt: TGTGCCAGCAGCTCCGACAGTGATAGCAATCAGCCCCAGCATTTT

j_call: TRBJ2-3
clone_size: -
v_call: TRBV6-6
d_call: -
cdr3_aa: CASSYRADTQYF
cdr3_nt: TGTGCCAGCAGTTACCGGGCAGATACGCAGTATTTT

j_call: TRBJ2-7
clone_size: -
v_call: TRBV19
d_call: -
cdr3_aa: CASSQSRSEQYF
cdr3_nt: TGTGCCAGTAGCCAGTCAAGGAGCGAGCAGTACTTC

j_call: TRBJ1-3
clone_size: -
v_call: TRBV9
d_call: -
cdr3_aa: CASSVAGNGLGNTIYF
cdr3_nt: TGTGCCAGCAGCGTGGCAGGGAACGGGCTTGGAAACACCATATATTTT

j_call: TRBJ1-4
clone_size: -
v_call: TRBV18
d_call: TRBD1
cdr3_aa: CASSPYSGTDRSTNEKLFF
cdr3_nt: TGTGCCAGCTCACCTTATTCCGGGACAGACCGATCAACTAATGAAAAACTGTTTTTT

j_call: TRBJ2-7
clone_size: once
v_call: TRBV10-3
d_call: TRBD2
cdr3_aa: CATLAGGTDEQYF
cdr3_nt: TGTGCCACTTTAGCGGGAGGGACGGACGAGCAGTACTTC

j_call: TRBJ2-2
clone_size: -
v_call: TRBV23-1
d_call: -
cdr3_aa: CASSQRGGTDTGELFF
cdr3_nt: TGCGCCAGCAGTCAAAGGGGAGGGACAGACACCGGGGAGCTGTTTTTT

j_call: TRBJ2-7
clone_size: -
v_call: TRBV4-3
d_call: TRBD2
cdr3_aa: CASSQGGSGSSGEQYF
cdr3_nt: TGCGCCAGCAGCCAAGGGGGGAGCGGGAGCTCTGGGGAGCAGTACTTC

j_call: TRBJ2-1
clone_size: -
v_call: TRBV5-1
d_call: TRBD1
cdr3_aa: CASSRDRGRNEQFF
cdr3_nt: TGCGCCAGCAGCCGGGACAGGGGGAGGAATGAGCAGTTCTTC

j_call: TRBJ2-7
clone_size: -
v_call: TRBV4-1
d_call: -
cdr3_aa: CASSQWGASREQYF
cdr3_nt: TGCGCCAGCAGCCAATGGGGGGCGAGCCGCGAGCAGTACTTC

j_call: TRBJ1-1
clone_size: -
v_call: TRBV28
d_call: -
cdr3_aa: CASSLSSRGGEAFF
cdr3_nt: TGTGCCAGCAGTTTATCGAGCAGGGGAGGTGAAGCTTTCTTT

j_call: TRBJ2-3
clone_size: -
v_call: TRBV7-8
d_call: -
cdr3_aa: CASSPAADTQYF
cdr3_nt: TGTGCCAGCAGCCCCGCCGCAGATACGCAGTATTTT

j_call: TRBJ1-2
clone_size: -
v_call: TRBV5-1
d_call: -
cdr3_aa: CASSLEVGTYGYTF
cdr3_nt: TGCGCCAGCAGCTTGGAGGTGGGAACCTATGGCTACACCTTC

j_call: TRBJ2-3
clone_size: -
v_call: TRBV4-3
d_call: TRBD2
cdr3_aa: CASSQGIAGGSTDTQYF
cdr3_nt: TGCGCCAGCAGCCAAGGTATAGCGGGAGGGAGCACAGATACGCAGTATTTT

j_call: TRBJ2-2
clone_size: -
v_call: TRBV9
d_call: -
cdr3_aa: CASRRGGGATNTGELFF
cdr3_nt: TGTGCCAGCAGGCGAGGGGGCGGGGCTACGAACACCGGGGAGCTGTTTTTT

j_call: TRBJ2-3
clone_size: -
v_call: TRBV27
d_call: -
cdr3_aa: CASSSDNTDTQYF
cdr3_nt: TGTGCCAGCAGTTCGGACAACACAGATACGCAGTATTTT

j_call: TRBJ2-7
clone_size: -
v_call: TRBV11-2
d_call: -
cdr3_aa: CASSLNRDTSYEQYF
cdr3_nt: TGTGCCAGCAGCTTGAACCGGGACACCTCCTACGAGCAGTACTTC

j_call: TRBJ2-2
clone_size: -
v_call: TRBV11-1
d_call: -
cdr3_aa: CASSASRNTGELFF
cdr3_nt: TGTGCCAGTTCCGCCTCGAGGAACACCGGGGAGCTGTTTTTT

j_call: TRBJ2-7
clone_size: -
v_call: TRBV5-4
d_call: -
cdr3_aa: CASSFSASYEQYF
cdr3_nt: TGTGCCAGCAGCTTCTCAGCATCCTACGAGCAGTACTTC

j_call: TRBJ1-5
clone_size: -
v_call: TRBV10-3
d_call: -
cdr3_aa: CAISESSGDQPQHF
cdr3_nt: TGTGCCATCAGTGAGTCATCGGGGGACCAGCCCCAGCATTTT

j_call: TRBJ1-5
clone_size: -
v_call: TRBV28
d_call: -
cdr3_aa: CASTSDQPQHF
cdr3_nt: TGTGCCAGCACTTCGGATCAGCCCCAGCATTTT

j_call: TRBJ2-7
clone_size: -
v_call: TRBV29-1
d_call: TRBD2
cdr3_aa: CSVERSGGGYEQYF
cdr3_nt: TGCAGCGTTGAACGTAGCGGGGGAGGGTACGAGCAGTACTTC

j_call: TRBJ2-7
clone_size: -
v_call: TRBV27
d_call: -
cdr3_aa: CASSLSGYEQYF
cdr3_nt: TGTGCCAGCAGTTTATCGGGGTACGAGCAGTACTTC

j_call: TRBJ1-5
clone_size: -
v_call: TRBV18
d_call: -
cdr3_aa: CASSPEGGDQPQHF
cdr3_nt: TGTGCCAGCTCACCAGAAGGGGGGGATCAGCCCCAGCATTTT

j_call: TRBJ2-7
clone_size: -
v_call: TRBV28
d_call: TRBD2
cdr3_aa: CASSLLPSGNSYEQYF
cdr3_nt: TGTGCCAGCAGTTTATTGCCTAGCGGGAACTCCTACGAGCAGTACTTC

j_call: TRBJ2-7
clone_size: -
v_call: TRBV7-2
d_call: -
cdr3_aa: CASSLERPYPYEQYF
cdr3_nt: TGTGCCAGCAGCTTAGAAAGACCATACCCCTACGAGCAGTACTTC